The clone carrying this T cell receptor (beta chain) was seen only a few times. This entry belongs to a study of human T cells and chemical hapten exposure. Time point here: patch test 1, 2 weeks after DPC sensitization. Treatment in this sample: therapeutic diphenylcyclopropenone sensitization with weekly scalp DPC. TCRdb reprocessed the RACE reads with MiXCR, giving one entry per CDR3 protein. The sample contains tens of thousands of distinct CDR3 sequences, roughly 10% of which appear only once. Trimming removed 4 bases from V and 0 bases from J, with 10 bases in between. The CDR3 contains 15 residues.

The chain employs TRBV12-3 or TRBV12-4 and TRBJ1-5; maybe TRBD1 (6 bases). Sequencing was performed on whole blood, taken in connection with sensitization to the hapten diphenylcyclopropenone (DPC). The TCR was taken from a woman aged 45-59 years with alopecia areata. Some clones in this sample may be carry-over from other donors' samples. CDR3 bases: TGTGCCAGCAGTTCCCAGGGGTATAGCAATCAGCCCCAGCATTTT. The encoded protein is CASSSQGYSNQPQHF.